This passage covers 2 T cell receptor beta chains from one sample sequenced in a study of blood T cell repertoires in COVID-19. The method was immunoSEQ multiplex PCR; TCRdb's version includes in-frame clones alone and lacks a portion of them. Altogether 350,000 to 450,000 clones are present, around 87% being singletons, with the ten largest covering 2% to 2.5%. Sequencing was done on a sample of peripheral blood. These receptors were taken from a woman aged 55 to 70 with COVID-19, enrolled during active disease.

The V gene is TRBV15, the J gene TRBJ1-4; 8 bases align to TRBD1. CDR3 size: 16 residues. Germline lookup yields CDR1 LNHNV and CDR2 YYDKDF (reference sequence). With V trimmed by 2 bases and J by 7 bases, 9 bases remained unmatched. This CDR3 reads CATSRPHRGGSEKLFF. The CDR3 DNA follows: TGTGCCACCAGCAGACCTCACAGGGGGGGGAGTGAAAAACTGTTTTTT. Using reference TRBV15 and TRBJ1-4 for the parts outside the CDR3, the full variable domain is DAMVIQNPRYQVTQFGKPVTLSCSQTLNHNVMYWYQQKSSQAPKLLFHYYDKDFNNEADTPDNFQSRRPNTSFCFLDIRSPGLGDTAMYLCATSRPHRGGSEKLFFGSGTQLSVL.

There are a few counts of this clone. The chain recombines TRBV11-2 with TRBJ2-1; 7 nucleotides agree with TRBD2. Germline lookup yields CDR1 SGHAT and CDR2 FQNNGV. The length of the CDR3 is 15 residues. The V gene end was trimmed by 5 bases and the J gene end by 5 bases; junction bases not matched to a gene: 9. CDR3 DNA: TGTGCCAGCAGCCCCGGGGGGAACAGAGACAATGAGCAGTTCTTC. Translated, it gives CASSPGGNRDNEQFF.